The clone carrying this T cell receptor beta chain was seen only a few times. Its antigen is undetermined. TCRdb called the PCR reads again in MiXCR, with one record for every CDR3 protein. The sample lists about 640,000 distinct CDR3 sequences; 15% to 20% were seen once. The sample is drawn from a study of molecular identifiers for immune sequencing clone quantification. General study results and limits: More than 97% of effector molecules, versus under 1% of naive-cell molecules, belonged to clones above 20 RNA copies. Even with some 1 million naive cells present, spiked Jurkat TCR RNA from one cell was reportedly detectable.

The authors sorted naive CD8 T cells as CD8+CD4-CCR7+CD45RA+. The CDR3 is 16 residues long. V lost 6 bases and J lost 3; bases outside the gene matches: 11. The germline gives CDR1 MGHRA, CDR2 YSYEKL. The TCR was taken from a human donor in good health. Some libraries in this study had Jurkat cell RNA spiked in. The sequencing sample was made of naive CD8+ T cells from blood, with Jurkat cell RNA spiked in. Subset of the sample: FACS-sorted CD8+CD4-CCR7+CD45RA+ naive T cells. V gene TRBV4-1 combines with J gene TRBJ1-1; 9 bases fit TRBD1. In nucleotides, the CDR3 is TGCGCCAGCAGACCTACCCGGGGACAGGGTGACACTGAAGCTTTCTTT. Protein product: CASRPTRGQGDTEAFF.